This TCR beta chain was sequenced in a study of T cells in Graves' hyperthyroidism and ophthalmopathy. This clonotype has at least ten counts. Its target is not known. Study observations and caveats: The model's output predicted ophthalmopathy at a median of approximately 6.5 months prior to onset.

The investigators amplified TCR beta CDR3 regions from RNA transcripts. TCR CDR3 underwent first-round RT-PCR with the HTBI primer set. TCRdb reanalysed the multiplex PCR reads using MiXCR and keeps one entry per CDR3 protein. The repertoire holds around 500,000 distinct CDR3 sequences, around 13% seen once, with more than 11% in the top ten. Patients aged 18 to 65 with hyperthyroidism were newly diagnosed, with duration under 2 months. Clinical symptoms, serum thyroxine and TRAb, thyroid ultrasound and orbital computed tomography were used for the diagnoses. Germline CDR1 GTSNPN, CDR2 SVGIG (reference sequence). CDR3 length: 16 amino acids. The V and J ends lost 4 bases and 0 bases respectively, with 18 bases between them.

This clonotype originated in a woman in her forties with Graves' hyperthyroidism. The chain is built from TRBV30 and TRBJ1-1, with D perhaps matching TRBD1 (6 bases). What was sequenced was blood. In nucleotides, the CDR3 is TGTGCCTGGACCCGACAGGACAACTTTATGAACACTGAAGCTTTCTTT. Its protein product is CAWTRQDNFMNTEAFF.